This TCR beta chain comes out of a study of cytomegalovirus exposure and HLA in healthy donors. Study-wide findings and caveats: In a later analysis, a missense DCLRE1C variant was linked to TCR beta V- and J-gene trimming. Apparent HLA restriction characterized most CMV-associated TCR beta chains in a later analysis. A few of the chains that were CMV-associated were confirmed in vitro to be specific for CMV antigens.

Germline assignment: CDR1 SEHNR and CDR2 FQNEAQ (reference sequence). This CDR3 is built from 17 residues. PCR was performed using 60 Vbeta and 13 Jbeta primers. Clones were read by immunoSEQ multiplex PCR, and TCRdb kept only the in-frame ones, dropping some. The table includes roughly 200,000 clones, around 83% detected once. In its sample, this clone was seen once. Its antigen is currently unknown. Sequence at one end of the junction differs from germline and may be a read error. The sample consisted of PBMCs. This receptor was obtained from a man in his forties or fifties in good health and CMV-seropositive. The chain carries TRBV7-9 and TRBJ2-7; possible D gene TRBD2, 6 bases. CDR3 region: CSSSRLQAGLSSYEQYF. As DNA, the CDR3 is TGTTCCAGCAGCCGACTACAAGCGGGCCTGAGCTCCTACGAGCAGTACTTC.